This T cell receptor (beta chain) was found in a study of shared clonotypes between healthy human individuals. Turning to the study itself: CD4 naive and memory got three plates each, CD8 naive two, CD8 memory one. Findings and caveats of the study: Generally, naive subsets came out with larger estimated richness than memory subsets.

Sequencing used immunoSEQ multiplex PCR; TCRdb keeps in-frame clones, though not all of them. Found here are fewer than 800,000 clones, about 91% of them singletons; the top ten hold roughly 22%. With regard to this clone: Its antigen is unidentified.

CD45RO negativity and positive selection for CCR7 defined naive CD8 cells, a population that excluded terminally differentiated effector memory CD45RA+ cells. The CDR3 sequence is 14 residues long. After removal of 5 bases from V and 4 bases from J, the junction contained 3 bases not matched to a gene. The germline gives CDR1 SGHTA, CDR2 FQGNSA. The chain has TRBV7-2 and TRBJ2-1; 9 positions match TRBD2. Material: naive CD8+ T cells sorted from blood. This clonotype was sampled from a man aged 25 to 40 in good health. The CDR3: CASSGLAKYNEQFF. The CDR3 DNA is TGTGCCAGCAGCGGACTAGCGAAATACAATGAGCAGTTCTTC.